The 18 T cell receptor beta chains listed next were all sequenced from one sample in a study of T cells in Graves' hyperthyroidism and ophthalmopathy. TCR beta CDR3 regions were amplified from RNA. An initial round of RT-PCR targeting the TCR CDR3 relied on the HTBI primer set. One entry per CDR3 protein results from TCRdb running MiXCR on the multiplex PCR reads. The sample has hundreds of thousands of distinct CDR3 sequences, 46% seen once; the top ten hold approximately 8.2%. Input material: peripheral blood or thyroid tissue (not recorded which). Every receptor here comes from a woman younger than 35 with Graves' hyperthyroidism.

The chain has TRBV5-6 and TRBJ1-1, with D tentatively TRBD1 (5 bases). V lost 4 bases to trimming and J lost 8 bases, with 18 bases between them. The CDR3 totals 14 residues. The germline V gene has CDR1 SGHDT and CDR2 YYEEEE. The CDR3 protein is CASSPIRQTIEAFF. CDR3 DNA: TGTGCCAGCAGCCCTATAAGACAGACCATCGAAGCTTTCTTT.

The chain couples TRBV7-2 to TRBJ2-7; 8 bases agree with TRBD2. Per the germline V gene, CDR1 is SGHTA and CDR2 is FQGNSA. The V and J ends lost 5 bases and 3 bases, in that order; junction bases with no gene match: 9. The CDR3 totals 15 residues. The CDR3 nucleotides are TGTGCCAGCAGCCCCGCGCTAGCGGGTTTCTACGAGCAGTACTTC. Its protein product is CASSPALAGFYEQYF.

This clonotype has more than one count but fewer than ten. The chain carries TRBV20-1 and TRBJ1-1; weak D call: TRBD1 (6 bases). V was clipped by 5 bases and J by 5 bases, with 12 bases between them. CDR1 and CDR2 (germline): DFQATT, SNEGSKA (reference sequence). CDR3 size: 12 residues. CDR3 sequence: CSAYRVLTEAFF. CDR3 DNA: TGCAGTGCTTACAGGGTCTTGACTGAAGCTTTCTTT.

The rearrangement joins TRBV6-5 to TRBJ2-5; tentative D call: TRBD2 (6 bases). Trimming pared 5 bases from V and 4 bases from J, leaving 14 bases between. The CDR3 runs 14 residues. CDR1 and CDR2 (germline): MNHEY, SVGAGI. The CDR3 loop reads CASSETGSRETQYF. CDR3 sequence (DNA): TGTGCCAGCAGTGAAACCGGGAGTCGAGAGACCCAGTACTTC.

Comment on this clonotype: Just one base apart from a much larger clone, this may be a read error. The CDR3 DNA sequence: TGTGCCAGCAGCTTCTCGGGTCCCTACGAGCAGTACTTC. It is translated as CASSFSGPYEQYF. V gene TRBV11-1 combines with J gene TRBJ2-7; D not certain. The CDR3 is made up of 13 amino acids. Trimming stripped 3 bases from V and 2 bases from J, with 8 bases between. The germline V gene encodes CDR1 SGHAT and CDR2 FQDESV (reference sequence).

This clonotype was seen a handful of times. This sequence joins TRBV29-1 and TRBJ2-5; 11 bases are shared with TRBD1. There are 13 residues in the CDR3. In germline, CDR1 is SQVTM, CDR2 ANQGSEA. Germline trimming cut 3 bases from V and 5 bases from J; bases unmatched to any gene: 2. CDR3 bases: TGCAGCGTTGAGGACAGGGGGCGGGAGACCCAGTACTTC. Amino acid sequence: CSVEDRGRETQYF.

In its sample, this clonotype was seen a few times. The chain employs TRBV12-3 or TRBV12-4 and TRBJ1-5; D is ambiguous. The CDR3 totals 15 residues. Trimming shortened V by 4 bases and J by 4 bases, and 14 bases separated the two germline ends. CDR3 protein: CASSYLDGNNQPQHF. The DNA of the CDR3 is TGTGCCAGCAGTTACCTGGACGGCAATAATCAGCCCCAGCATTTT.

V is TRBV2 and J is TRBJ1-6, with TRBD1 matching 8 bases. V lost 7 bases, J lost 8 bases, and 4 bases stayed unmatched. The germline gives CDR1 SNHLY, CDR2 FYNNEI. The CDR3 has 13 residues. CDR3: CASKQDRDSPLHF. CDR3 DNA sequence: TGTGCCAGCAAACAGGACAGGGATTCACCCCTCCACTTT.

The table lists this clonotype with many counts. The chain links TRBV7-2 to TRBJ1-5, with 7 nucleotides matching TRBD1. V gave up 5 bases and J gave up 7 bases; unmatched junction bases: 5. The length of the CDR3 is 13 residues. Germline CDR1 SGHTA, CDR2 FQGNSA. CDR3 DNA sequence: TGTGCCAGCAGCCTAAACAGGGGACAGCCCCAGCATTTT. It is translated as CASSLNRGQPQHF.

This clonotype has ten or more counts. The chain employs TRBV2 and TRBJ1-6; D gene unclear. The CDR3 runs 14 residues. V was shortened by 5 bases and J by 10 bases, with 15 bases between the two germline ends. CDR1 is SNHLY and CDR2 is FYNNEI in the germline V gene. The CDR3 DNA reads TGTGCCAGCAGTTTCTCGGGGAAGGAATCACCCCTCCACTTT. It specifies CASSFSGKESPLHF.

This chain connects TRBV7-9 to TRBJ2-7; TRBD1 agrees at 7 bases. The CDR3 spans 14 residues. Germline loops: CDR1 SEHNR, CDR2 FQNEAQ (reference sequence). V was clipped by 3 bases and J by 3 bases; unmatched bases: 5. The chain's CDR3 is CASSLRQGFYEQYF. In nucleotides, the CDR3 is TGTGCCAGCAGCTTGCGACAGGGTTTCTACGAGCAGTACTTC.

The table lists this clonotype with many counts. A junction end diverges from the germline sequence, so it may reflect a read error. V is TRBV7-7 and J is TRBJ2-5, with unresolved D. CDR1 is SSHAT, CDR2 FNYEAQ, per germline (reference sequence). The CDR3 consists of 13 residues. The CDR3 region has the DNA TGTGCTAGCAGCTCACGACCGCGCGAGACCCAGTACTTC. It specifies CASSSRPRETQYF.

This clonotype was seen ten or more times. The chain joins TRBV29-1 to TRBJ2-5; D not resolved. The V end was cut by 3 bases, the J end by 5 bases, with 13 bases between. This CDR3 is built from 13 residues. Germline V gene data show CDR1 as SQVTM and CDR2 as ANQGSEA. The CDR3 spells CSVDDTGVETQYF. Written as DNA, the CDR3 is TGCAGCGTTGATGACACGGGCGTCGAGACCCAGTACTTC.

The rearrangement joins TRBV13 to TRBJ1-2, with 10 nucleotides matching TRBD1. The V gene's germline CDR1 is PRHDT and CDR2 FYEKMQ (reference sequence). The length of the CDR3 is 16 residues. V shed 4 bases, J shed 5 bases, and the junction held 10 bases outside the gene matches. CDR3 sequence reads: CASSSAGTGAGYGYTF. DNA of the CDR3: TGTGCCAGCAGCTCCGCCGGGACAGGGGCGGGGTATGGCTACACCTTC. Supplemented by reference TRBV13 and TRBJ1-2, the full variable domain reads AAGVIQSPRHLIKEKRETATLKCYPIPRHDTVYWYQQGPGQDPQFLISFYEKMQSDKGSIPDRFSAQQFSDYHSELNMSSLELGDSALYFCASSSAGTGAGYGYTFGSGTRLTVV.

The chain links TRBV14 to TRBJ1-2; D remains unclear. CDR1 is SGHDN, CDR2 FVKESK, per germline. V lost 0 bases and J lost 7, with 9 bases in between. This CDR3 region has 13 residues. This CDR3 reads CASSQDGLSGYTF. For the CDR3, the DNA is TGTGCCAGCAGCCAAGACGGCCTTTCTGGCTACACCTTC.

This rearrangement joins TRBV19 to TRBJ2-7, with D possibly TRBD1 on 5 matching bases. CDR1 LNHDA and CDR2 SQIVND come from the germline V gene (reference sequence). The V and J ends lost 7 bases and 3 bases respectively, with 19 bases between them. This CDR3 comprises 15 residues. As DNA, the CDR3 is TGTGCCAGTAAGAGAACGTCAGGGAACAGCTACGAGCAGTACTTC. It specifies CASKRTSGNSYEQYF. The variable domain in full, completed from reference TRBV19 and TRBJ2-7, reads DGGITQSPKYLFRKEGQNVTLSCEQNLNHDAMYWYRQDPGQGLRLIYYSQIVNDFQKGDIAEGYSVSREKKESFPLTVTSAQKNPTAFYLCASKRTSGNSYEQYFGPGTRLTVT.

This clonotype has at least ten counts. V and J are TRBV7-6 and TRBJ1-4, with 7 bases fitting TRBD1. CDR3 length: 14 residues. Germline V CDR1 and CDR2: SGHVS, FNYEAQ. The V gene end was trimmed by 5 bases and the J gene end by 8 bases; junction bases not matched to a gene: 8. In DNA form, the CDR3 reads TGTGCCAGCAGCCCGACTACAGGGGACGAAAAACTGTTTTTT. It encodes CASSPTTGDEKLFF.

Only a few counts were recorded for this clonotype. The chain couples TRBV2 to TRBJ1-5; D is possibly TRBD1 (5 bases). Trimming stripped 6 bases from V and 4 bases from J, with 16 bases between. Germline V gives CDR1 SNHLY, CDR2 FYNNEI. The CDR3 has 15 residues. The CDR3 is CASSSRGGRNQPQHF. The CDR3 DNA sequence: TGTGCCAGCAGCAGCCGCGGGGGAAGAAATCAGCCCCAGCATTTT.